This TCR beta chain was sequenced for a study of beta chain features in type 1 diabetes. Study-level information: Patients did not differ from healthy donors in age, gender or cell yield. Study-wide findings and caveats: Naive, central memory and regulatory TCRB repertoires appeared more similar among patients than healthy donors.

Heparinised blood was drawn once per donor, averaging about 116 mL. TCRB transcripts that were expressed got sequenced, as all of the isolated RNA had been reverse transcribed. Roughly 3.5 million reads per sample were averaged for naive, central memory and regulatory samples. The data were produced by immunoSEQ multiplex PCR, yet TCRdb's version contains in-frame clones alone and is incomplete. The sample has more than 50,000 clones; around three fifths are singletons. Note on this clone: What it binds is unknown.

The sample comprised Tregs from blood. This TCR was sampled from a woman aged 18 to 35 in good health.

The CDR3 DNA follows: TGCGCCAGCAGCTACGTGAGGGGGTCCGAGACCCAGTACTTC. Translating gives CASSYVRGSETQYF. The chain links TRBV5-1 to TRBJ2-5, with D maybe TRBD1 (6 bases). The V and J ends lost 3 bases and 5 bases respectively, with 14 bases between them. The length of the CDR3 is 14 residues. CDR1 is SGHRS, CDR2 YFSETQ, per germline.